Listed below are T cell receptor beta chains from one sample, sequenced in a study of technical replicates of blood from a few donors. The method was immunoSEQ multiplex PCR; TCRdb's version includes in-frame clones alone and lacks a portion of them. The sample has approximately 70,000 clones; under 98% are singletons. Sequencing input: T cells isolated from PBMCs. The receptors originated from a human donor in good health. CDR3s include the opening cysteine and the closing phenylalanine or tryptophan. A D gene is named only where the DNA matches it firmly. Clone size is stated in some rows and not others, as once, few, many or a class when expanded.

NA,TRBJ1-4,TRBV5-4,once,TGTGCCAGCAGCCAGGCGGGCCCGAATGAAAAACTGTTTTTT,CASSQAGPNEKLFF
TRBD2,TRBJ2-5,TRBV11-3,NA,TGTGCCAGCAGCTTACCTATAGCGGGGGAGACCCAGTACTTC,CASSLPIAGETQYF
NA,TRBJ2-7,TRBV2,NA,TGTGCCAGCAGTGAAGTTCCACTAGGTCAGTACGAGCAGTACTTC,CASSEVPLGQYEQYF
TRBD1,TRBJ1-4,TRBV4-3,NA,TGCGCCAGCAGCTTAACCGGGACAGGGTATAATGAAAAACTGTTTTTT,CASSLTGTGYNEKLFF
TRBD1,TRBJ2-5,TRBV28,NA,TGTGCCAGCACCATACCGGGACAGAAAGAGACCCAGTACTTC,CASTIPGQKETQYF
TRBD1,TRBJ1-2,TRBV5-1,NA,TGCGCCAGCAGACAAGGGACAGCTAACTATGGCTACACCTTC,CASRQGTANYGYTF
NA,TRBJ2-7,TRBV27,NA,TGTGCCAGCAGCTCATTCAAGGCGCGGATCTTGGACGAGCAGTACTTC,CASSSFKARILDEQYF
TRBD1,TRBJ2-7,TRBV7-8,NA,TGTGCCAGCAGCTCAGCCGGGGGACAGGGGTCCTACGAGCAGTACTTC,CASSSAGGQGSYEQYF
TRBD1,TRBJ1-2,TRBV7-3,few,TGTGCCAGCAGCGAAGGGACAGGCTCAAACTATGGCTACACCTTC,CASSEGTGSNYGYTF
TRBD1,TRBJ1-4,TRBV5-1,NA,TGCGCCAGCAGCTTGGCCCCAGGGGGCGCACATAATGAAAAACTGTTTTTT,CASSLAPGGAHNEKLFF
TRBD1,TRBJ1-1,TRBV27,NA,TGTGCCAGCCCCATTCGGGACAGGGGGTTCTTACCCGTGAACACTGAAGCTTTCTTT,CASPIRDRGFLPVNTEAFF
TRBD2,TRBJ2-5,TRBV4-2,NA,TGTGCCAGCAGCCAAGAAACTAGCGGGAGGGCCCTTCCAGGGACCCAGTACTTC,CASSQETSGRALPGTQYF
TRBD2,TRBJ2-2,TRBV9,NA,TGTGCCAGCAGCGCCCTCGGCTCTAGCGGGGTAAACACCGGGGAGCTGTTTTTT,CASSALGSSGVNTGELFF
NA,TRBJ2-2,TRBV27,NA,TGTGCCAGCAGTCACTCCCCGCGCGTCGTCGGGGAGCTGTTTTTT,CASSHSPRVVGELFF